The 27 T cell receptor beta chains below all came from one sample that was sequenced in a study of T cell responses to AZD1222 COVID-19 vaccine. Assay used: immunoSEQ multiplex PCR; TCRdb lists only in-frame clones, some missing. In the table there are about 85,000 clones, 70% to 90% of which are singletons. Sequences were derived from peripheral blood, sampled on day 0 of AZD1222 vaccination. Receptors were obtained from an adult in good health.

This chain joins TRBV19 and TRBJ1-1; the match to TRBD1 covers 10 bases. The CDR3 extends over 14 amino acids. The junction had 5 bases not matched to a gene; V was cut back by 6 bases and J by 4 bases. CDR1 LNHDA and CDR2 SQIVND come from the germline V gene (reference sequence). CDR3 loop: CASRDRGFLTEAFF. The CDR3 nucleotides read TGTGCCAGTAGGGACAGGGGGTTTCTCACTGAAGCTTTCTTT.

The rearrangement links TRBV19 to TRBJ2-7; TRBD1 matches at 10 bases. Unmatched junction bases numbered 8, after V lost 6 bases and J lost 3 bases. Germline V lookup: CDR1 LNHDA, CDR2 SQIVND (reference sequence). The CDR3 is made up of 15 amino acids. The CDR3 is CASSQVDRGVYEQYF. In DNA form, the CDR3 reads TGTGCCAGTAGCCAGGTGGACAGGGGGGTCTACGAGCAGTACTTC.

This chain connects TRBV4-1 to TRBJ2-1; 8 nucleotides agree with TRBD2. CDR1 is MGHRA and CDR2 is YSYEKL in the germline V gene. V lost 4 bases and J lost 9; bases outside the gene matches: 20. The CDR3 totals 18 residues. The CDR3 is CASSPSGSGDYGLSEQFF. CDR3 sequence (DNA): TGCGCCAGCAGCCCATCGGGTAGCGGGGATTATGGTTTATCTGAGCAGTTCTTC.

The chain has TRBV18 and TRBJ1-1; 9 bases agree with TRBD1. The CDR3 totals 17 residues. V was clipped by 6 bases and J by 0 bases; unmatched bases: 11. In germline, CDR1 is KGHSH, CDR2 LQKENI. The CDR3: CASSEGQGKGMNTEAFF. CDR3 sequence (DNA): TGTGCCAGCTCGGAGGGACAGGGAAAGGGAATGAACACTGAAGCTTTCTTT.

V gene TRBV3-1 (or the pseudogene TRBV3-2) combines with J gene TRBJ2-7, with D perhaps matching TRBD1 or TRBD2 (5 bases each). The CDR3 spans 13 residues. The V end was cut by 4 bases, the J end by 7 bases, with 14 bases between. From germline, CDR1 is LGHDT and CDR2 YNNKEL (reference sequence). The DNA for the CDR3 is TGTGCCAGCAGCCGCTCGGGGCTAGGGGAGCAGTACTTC. Amino acid sequence: CASSRSGLGEQYF.

The chain links TRBV7-2 to TRBJ1-3; 7 bases align to TRBD1. The CDR3 sequence is 18 residues long. Germline V gene lookup returns CDR1 SGHTA and CDR2 FQGNSA. With V trimmed by 2 bases and J by 1 base, 11 bases remained unmatched. The CDR3 spells CASSLRGLVDGSGNTIYF. CDR3 coding DNA: TGTGCCAGCAGCTTAAGGGGGCTCGTGGACGGTTCTGGAAACACCATATATTTT.

V gene TRBV10-3 combines with J gene TRBJ1-2; D not certain. The V and J ends lost 0 bases and 1 base respectively, with 9 bases between them. The CDR3 is 15 residues long. The germline V gene encodes CDR1 ENHRY and CDR2 SYGVKD. The CDR3 here is CAISESIGLNYGYTF. The DNA for the CDR3 is TGTGCCATCAGTGAGTCGATCGGGCTTAACTATGGCTACACCTTC.

This rearrangement joins TRBV21-1 to TRBJ2-2; TRBD2 was called by the table and not checked on the DNA. TRBV21-1 is a documented pseudogene. CDR3 length: 17 amino acids. The CDR3 DNA is TGTGCCATCCAACAGGGGCTAGCGGGAGTTTGGACCGGGGAGCTGTTTTTT. Translated: CAIQQGLAGVWTGELFF.

As to this clone: This CDR3 is also generated by other DNA sequences in the sample. This sequence joins TRBV5-1 and TRBJ2-1; D possibly matches TRBD1 or TRBD2 (5 bases each). CDR1 is SGHRS, CDR2 YFSETQ, per germline. The V end lost 0 bases, the J end lost 7 bases, and 5 bases lay between the germline ends. This CDR3 region has 12 residues. The CDR3 DNA reads as TGCGCCAGCAGCTTGGGGGGGAATGAGCAGTTCTTC. Translated, it gives CASSLGGNEQFF. Supplemented by reference TRBV5-1 and TRBJ2-1, the full variable domain reads KAGVTQTPRYLIKTRGQQVTLSCSPISGHRSVSWYQQTPGQGLQFLFEYFSETQRNKGNFPGRFSGRQFSNSRSEMNVSTLELGDSALYLCASSLGGNEQFFGPGTRLTVL.

This clone appeared a few times. The chain recombines TRBV12-3 or TRBV12-4 with TRBJ2-2, with D unresolved. Trimming took 1 base from V and 5 from J, leaving 5 bases between them. This CDR3 is built from 13 residues. CDR3: CASSLVLTGELFF. The CDR3 DNA reads TGTGCCAGCAGTTTAGTACTAACCGGGGAGCTGTTTTTT.

The chain combines TRBV18 with TRBJ1-4; the match to TRBD1 covers 9 bases. CDR1 and CDR2 from the germline V gene are KGHSH and LQKENI. V dropped 3 bases and J dropped 4; count of bases not matched to a gene: 0. The CDR3 covers 14 residues. The CDR3, as DNA: TGTGCCAGCTCACCGGACAGGGGTAATGAAAAACTGTTTTTT. Translation: CASSPDRGNEKLFF.

This chain joins TRBV19 and TRBJ2-1, with a tentative D call TRBD2 (6 bases). This CDR3 region has 15 residues. Looked up from germline, CDR1 is LNHDA and CDR2 is SQIVND (reference sequence). V was trimmed by 6 bases and J by 8 bases, leaving 20 bases between them. CDR3 residues: CASRLSSAGGDEQFF. CDR3 DNA: TGTGCCAGTAGATTGTCTAGCGCTGGTGGGGATGAGCAGTTCTTC. Based on the CDR3 plus reference TRBV19 and TRBJ2-1, the full variable domain is DGGITQSPKYLFRKEGQNVTLSCEQNLNHDAMYWYRQDPGQGLRLIYYSQIVNDFQKGDIAEGYSVSREKKESFPLTVTSAQKNPTAFYLCASRLSSAGGDEQFFGPGTRLTVL.

This clone was counted only a few times. The CDR3 coding sequence is TGTGCCAGCAGTGAAGCGACTAGCGGGAGCAATGAGCAGTTCTTC. Protein: CASSEATSGSNEQFF. V usage is TRBV6-1 and J usage is TRBJ2-1; TRBD2 agrees at 12 bases. Looked up from germline, CDR1 is MNHNS and CDR2 is SASEGT. CDR3 size: 15 residues. V lost 0 bases to trimming and J lost 6 bases; unmatched junction nucleotides: 0.

The CDR3 protein is CASRQQGVMNTEAFF. The CDR3 nucleotides are TGTGCCAGCAGACAACAGGGGGTGATGAACACTGAAGCTTTCTTT. V usage is TRBV6-5 and J usage is TRBJ1-1; 8 bases are a match to TRBD1. Germline CDR1 and CDR2: MNHEY and SVGAGI. With V trimmed by 6 bases and J by 0 bases, 6 bases remained unmatched. The CDR3 sequence is 15 residues long.

The J gene is TRBJ2-7, the V gene TRBV3-1 (or the pseudogene TRBV3-2), with 8 bases aligning to TRBD2. V gave up 2 bases and J gave up 0 bases; unmatched junction bases: 3. This CDR3 region has 15 residues. Germline V CDR1 and CDR2: LGHDT, YNNKEL (reference sequence). The CDR3 is CASSQTSGSSYEQYF. The CDR3 DNA follows: TGTGCCAGCAGCCAAACTAGCGGTAGCTCCTACGAGCAGTACTTC.

The CDR3 DNA follows: TGTGCCAGTAGTCCTCAGGGGTTTACCTACGAGCAGTACTTC. Protein product: CASSPQGFTYEQYF. This chain connects TRBV19 to TRBJ2-7; perhaps TRBD1 as D (6 bases). V was shortened by 5 bases and J by 2 bases, with 13 bases between the two germline ends. The CDR3 covers 14 residues. Germline CDR1 reads LNHDA; CDR2 reads SQIVND (reference sequence). The whole variable domain, remainder taken from reference TRBV19 and TRBJ2-7, is DGGITQSPKYLFRKEGQNVTLSCEQNLNHDAMYWYRQDPGQGLRLIYYSQIVNDFQKGDIAEGYSVSREKKESFPLTVTSAQKNPTAFYLCASSPQGFTYEQYFGPGTRLTVT.

V and J are TRBV18 and TRBJ2-3; 13 bases fit TRBD2. Germline values: CDR1 KGHSH, CDR2 LQKENI. The CDR3 has 16 residues. The V segment lost 3 bases and the J segment 2 bases; nucleotides outside the gene matches: 2. CDR3 sequence (DNA): TGTGCCAGCTCACCGGGACTAGCGGGGTTCACAGATACGCAGTATTTT. As protein: CASSPGLAGFTDTQYF.

The rearrangement links TRBV27 to TRBJ2-3, with no clear D. Germline V gives CDR1 MNHEY, CDR2 SMNVEV (reference sequence). The CDR3 spans 14 residues. Trimming stripped 3 bases from V and 0 bases from J, with 7 bases between. CDR3 sequence reads: CASSLWVSTDTQYF. The CDR3 DNA reads as TGTGCCAGCAGTTTGTGGGTGAGCACAGATACGCAGTATTTT.

The chain couples TRBV5-8 to TRBJ1-2; tentative D call: TRBD1 (5 bases). Germline CDR1 reads SGHTS; CDR2 reads YDEGEE. The CDR3 spans 14 residues. V was clipped by 0 bases and J by 1 base, with 7 bases between them. CDR3: CASSLGGSNYGYTF. In nucleotides, the CDR3 is TGTGCCAGCAGCTTGGGGGGCAGTAACTATGGCTACACCTTC.

The rearrangement uses TRBV29-1 and TRBJ1-3; unclear D gene. Germline V gene sequence: CDR1 SQVTM, CDR2 ANQGSEA. V lost 7 bases to trimming and J lost 0 bases, with 13 bases between them. The CDR3 sequence is 14 residues long. The CDR3 region is CSGTDAFSGNTIYF. The CDR3 nucleotides read TGCAGCGGAACAGACGCCTTCTCTGGAAACACCATATATTTT. The full variable domain, with the rest looked up from reference TRBV29-1 and TRBJ1-3, is SAVISQKPSRDICQRGTSLTIQCQVDSQVTMMFWYRQQPGQSLTLIATANQGSEATYESGFVIDKFPISRPNLTFSTLTVSNMSPEDSSIYLCSGTDAFSGNTIYFGEGSWLTVV.

This sequence joins TRBV14 and TRBJ2-7, with D possibly TRBD1 on 5 matching bases. V dropped 3 bases and J dropped 4 bases, with 16 bases sitting between them. The germline V gene encodes CDR1 SGHDN and CDR2 FVKESK. The CDR3 has 15 residues. CDR3 in DNA: TGTGCCAGCAGCCAGACCTATAGGGGTCCATACGAGCAGTACTTC. It yields the protein CASSQTYRGPYEQYF.

The chain employs TRBV7-3 and TRBJ2-1, with 8 bases aligning to TRBD1. The trim removed 4 bases at V and 9 bases at J, leaving 11 bases unmatched. CDR1 SGHTA and CDR2 FQGTGA come from the germline V gene. The CDR3 totals 15 residues. CDR3 amino acids: CASSSTWTGSGEQFF. The CDR3 DNA follows: TGTGCCAGCAGCTCTACCTGGACAGGGAGCGGTGAGCAGTTCTTC.

V is TRBV10-3 and J is TRBJ2-3; 10 positions match TRBD2. Germline CDR1 reads ENHRY; CDR2 reads SYGVKD. The junction had 9 bases not matched to a gene; V was cut back by 6 bases and J by 6 bases. This CDR3 spans 15 amino acids. The CDR3 DNA is TGTGCCATCAGCGAGACTAGCGGGCAGTTGGATACGCAGTATTTT. Amino acid sequence: CAISETSGQLDTQYF.

The CDR3 sequence: CASSFSGVSTYGYTF. CDR3 nucleotides: TGTGCCAGCAGCTTTAGTGGAGTTTCTACCTATGGCTACACCTTC. The rearrangement links TRBV11-2 to TRBJ1-2, with D hard to call. This CDR3 spans 15 amino acids. Per germline, CDR1 SGHAT and CDR2 FQNNGV. V was trimmed by 3 bases and J by 4 bases, leaving 15 bases between them. Variable domain in full (rest from reference TRBV11-2 and TRBJ1-2): EAGVAQSPRYKIIEKRQSVAFWCNPISGHATLYWYQQILGQGPKLLIQFQNNGVVDDSQLPKDRFSAERLKGVDSTLKIQPAKLEDSAVYLCASSFSGVSTYGYTFGSGTRLTVV.

The chain has TRBV6-5 and TRBJ2-5; D unclear. Between the trimmed V and J ends, which lost 4 bases and 4 bases, there was a span of 4 bases. Germline CDR1 MNHEY, CDR2 SVGAGI. The CDR3 consists of 11 residues. DNA for the CDR3: TGTGCCAGCAGTTGGGGAGAGACCCAGTACTTC. Translated: CASSWGETQYF.

V usage is TRBV7-9 and J usage is TRBJ1-1, with D unclear. Germline V CDR1 and CDR2: SEHNR, FQNEAQ (reference sequence). V dropped 0 bases and J dropped 3 bases, with 5 bases sitting between them. The CDR3 covers 13 residues. CDR3 sequence (DNA): TGTGCCAGCAGCTTAGCGGGAGACACTGAAGCTTTCTTT. The encoded protein is CASSLAGDTEAFF.

The chain links TRBV10-2 to TRBJ1-1; the D is unclear. The CDR3 consists of 14 residues. The germline gives CDR1 WSHSY, CDR2 SAAADI. Between the trimmed V and J ends, which lost 7 bases and 3 bases, there was a span of 15 bases. The CDR3 DNA reads as TGCGCCAGCACCTCCGGTCTCCGGGACACTGAAGCTTTCTTT. Its translation: CASTSGLRDTEAFF.